Described below is a single TCR beta chain sequence and its context. As yet, its antigen is unknown. Expressed TCRB transcripts were sequenced because the isolated RNA had all been reverse transcribed beforehand. The assay was immunoSEQ multiplex PCR, and TCRdb's table has in-frame clones only and misses some. This sample yields hundreds of thousands of clones, of which roughly a sixth are seen a single time; about 0.086% belongs to the top ten. Post-sort purity exceeded 95% for all sorted populations. V was trimmed by 1 base and J by 2 bases, leaving 12 bases between them. This CDR3 is 15 amino acids long. Germline CDR1 and CDR2: SGHTA and FQGNSA. This sample was included in a study of beta chain features in type 1 diabetes. Study-wide findings and caveats: The study found moderately but significantly shorter TCRB CDR3s in all four CD4+ subsets of Type 1 diabetes patients.

The chain couples TRBV7-2 to TRBJ2-7; D may match TRBD1 or TRBD2 (5 bases each). Sequenced sample: naive CD4+ T cells from blood. The origin of this receptor is a man aged 18 to 29 in good health. The CDR3 coding sequence is TGTGCCAGCAGCTTAGAGAGGGGAATCACCTACGAGCAGTACTTC. It encodes CASSLERGITYEQYF.